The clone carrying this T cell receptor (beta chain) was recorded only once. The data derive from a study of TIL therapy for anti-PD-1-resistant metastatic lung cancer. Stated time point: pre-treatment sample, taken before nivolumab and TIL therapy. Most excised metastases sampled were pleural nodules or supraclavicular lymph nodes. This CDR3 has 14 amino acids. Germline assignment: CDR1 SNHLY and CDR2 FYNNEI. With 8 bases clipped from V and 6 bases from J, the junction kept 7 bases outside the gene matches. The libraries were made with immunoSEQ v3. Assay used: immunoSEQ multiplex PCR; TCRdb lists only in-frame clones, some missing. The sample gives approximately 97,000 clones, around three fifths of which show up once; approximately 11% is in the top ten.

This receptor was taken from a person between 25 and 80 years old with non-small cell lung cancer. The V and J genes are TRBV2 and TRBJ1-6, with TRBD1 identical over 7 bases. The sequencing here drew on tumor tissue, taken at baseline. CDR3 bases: TGTGCCAGCCGACGACAGGGAACTAATTCACCCCTCCACTTT. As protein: CASRRQGTNSPLHF.